The TCR beta chain described here comes from a study of low-dose radiotherapy and immunotherapy resistance in tumors (dated by TCRdb to the early 2020s). In the study overall: Patients in Cohort 1 were given 0.5 Gy per fraction every 2 weeks, and the prescribed total PTV dose was 6.5 Gy. For Cohort 2, the dose was 1 Gy per fraction given every two weeks, adding up to 13 Gy in total across 26 weeks. Eight patients were included in the translational analysis, namely three from the first dose cohort plus the first five from the second dose cohort. Patients took aspirin 300 mg orally once daily for four cycles, starting on cycle 1 day 1. Every two weeks, patients got intravenous cyclophosphamide at 200 mg/m2, given one day ahead of each radiation and immunotherapy administration. Patients were given nivolumab as a 240 mg flat dose every two weeks and ipilimumab at 1 mg/kg every six weeks, with both drugs delivered intravenously. No randomization into treatment groups was done for the people taking part in the trial.

This sample's time point label indicates: before trial treatment. Donors were enrolled in RACIN, a single-arm phase I dose-escalation trial in which nivolumab, ipilimumab, aspirin, low-dose cyclophosphamide and low-dose radiotherapy were combined. To be eligible, a patient needed to have an advanced solid tumor that was TIL-negative. The CDR3 holds 13 amino acids from the cysteine to the phenylalanine. Only the CDR3 part of the read is kept: 39 bases, read in frame from the first base. The junction carries 15 bases between V and J, which are trimmed by 6 bases and 6 bases respectively. This clonotype was observed at least ten times. The antigen this receptor binds is unknown. Qualities for individual bases were not recorded, and no much larger clone is one base off. These reads were obtained on an Illumina HiSeq 2500. Superscript III and a set of TRAV- and TRBV-specific primers were used to synthesize first-strand cDNA, so that both TCRalpha and TCRbeta chains were covered. TCRs were amplified for about 19 PCR cycles with Phusion, using a constant-region primer paired with the adapter attached to the V primers. The isolated mRNA was amplified using the MessageAmp II aRNA Amplification Kit, with in vitro transcription performed for around 16 hours at 37 degrees C. The Dynabeads mRNA DIRECT Purification Kit was used to isolate the mRNA for TCR sequencing. Indexed Illumina adapters were added in a second roughly 26-cycle Phusion PCR, and the resulting products were purified with AMPure XP beads. Per the authors' processing: Using custom Perl scripts, TCR sequences encoding the same protein were pooled, out-of-frame sequences were removed, and the abundance of each clonotype was computed. TCR sequences supported by only a single read were excluded from analysis. Among the metrics used to describe the repertoires were Shannon entropy, Gini index, clonality, richness, and the frequency of TCRs shared between repertoires. TCRdb's own reprocessing of the public reads used fastp at Q25 and MiXCR and kept productive beta chains. Merged by CDR3 protein, the rows form single entries marked with the most common genes and DNA. TCRdb, rather than the study authors, made the V and J calls. Recorded for this sample are approximately 90,000 distinct CDR3 sequences; roughly a sixth of them occurred a single time. Together, the top ten hold 2.8% of the sample.

The receptor was isolated from a male donor with prostate cancer. The sequences come from PBMCs, collected before treatment. The chain uses TRBV12-3 or TRBV12-4 and TRBJ2-7; the D segment might be TRBD1 or TRBD2, since each matches 5 bases. The CDR3 region: CASSPAGTGEQYF. The nucleotide sequence is given as TGTGCCAGCAGCCCCGCAGGGACGGGCGAGCAGTACTTC.